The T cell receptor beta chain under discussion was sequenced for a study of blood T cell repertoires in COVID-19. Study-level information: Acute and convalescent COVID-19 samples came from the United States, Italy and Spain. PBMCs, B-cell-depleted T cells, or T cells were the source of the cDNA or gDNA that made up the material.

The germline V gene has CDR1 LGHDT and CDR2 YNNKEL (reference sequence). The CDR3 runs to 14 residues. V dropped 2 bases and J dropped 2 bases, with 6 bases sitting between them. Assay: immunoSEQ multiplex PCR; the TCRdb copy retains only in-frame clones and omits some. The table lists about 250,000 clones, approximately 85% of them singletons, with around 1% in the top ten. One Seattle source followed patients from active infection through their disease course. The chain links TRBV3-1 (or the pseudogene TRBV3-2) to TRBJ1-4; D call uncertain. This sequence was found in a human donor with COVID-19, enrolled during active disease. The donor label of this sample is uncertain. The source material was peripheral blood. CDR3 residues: CASSQMSTNEKLFF. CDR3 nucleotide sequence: TGTGCCAGCAGCCAAATGAGTACTAATGAAAAACTGTTTTTT.